The entry that follows covers one T cell receptor beta chain sequence. Antigen unknown. This specimen belongs to a study of spatial heterogeneity in lung cancer. The germline gives CDR1 MNHEY, CDR2 SVGAGI. V was trimmed by 4 bases and J by 7 bases, leaving 10 bases between them. The CDR3 spans 12 residues. TCRdb redid the calling of the 5' RACE reads with MiXCR, one entry per CDR3 protein. The sample shows about 9,200 distinct CDR3 sequences, about 5% of them seen only once. Study-level points and caveats: One measure, the expanded intratumoral alpha and beta TCR count, tracked tumor mutation counts.

Time point here: sample taken at primary tumor resection. The source of this sequence is a female donor with early-stage non-small cell lung cancer. Sequenced material: lung tumor tissue, taken at surgery. V usage is TRBV6-5 and J usage is TRBJ2-5, with D tentatively TRBD2 (5 bases). CDR3 nucleotides: TGTGCCAGCAGTTTGTCACGGGGGACCCAGTACTTC. Translating it yields CASSLSRGTQYF.